The clone carrying this T cell receptor beta chain has at least ten counts. Its antigen is currently unknown. The length of the CDR3 is 16 residues. Germline V lookup: CDR1 SGHDT, CDR2 YYEEEE. With V trimmed by 2 bases and J by 5 bases, 4 bases remained unmatched. The data derive from a study of identical twins. Overall study findings and caveats: Analyses based on zero insertions could be partly confounded by invariant MAIT and iNKT cells. The models systematically underestimated how much out-of-frame TCR alpha was shared in monozygotic twins. Abundant beta clonotypes from cord blood had fewer insertions, unlike memory repertoires, which showed none.

Template switching added a universal primer site; cDNA carried unique molecular identifiers. TCRdb used MiXCR to reprocess the 5' RACE reads, holding one entry per CDR3 protein. The table lists roughly 290,000 distinct CDR3 sequences, less than 9% of them singletons. These data are also associated with another study on yellow fever vaccine responses in identical twins.

Sequencing used memory (CD45RO+) T cells sorted from blood. The chain has TRBV5-6 and TRBJ2-2, with TRBD2 matching over 12 bases. The clonotype originates from a woman under 30 in good health. CDR3 amino acids: CASSFTGTSGTGELFF. For the CDR3, the DNA is TGTGCCAGCAGCTTCACCGGGACTAGCGGGACCGGGGAGCTGTTTTTT.